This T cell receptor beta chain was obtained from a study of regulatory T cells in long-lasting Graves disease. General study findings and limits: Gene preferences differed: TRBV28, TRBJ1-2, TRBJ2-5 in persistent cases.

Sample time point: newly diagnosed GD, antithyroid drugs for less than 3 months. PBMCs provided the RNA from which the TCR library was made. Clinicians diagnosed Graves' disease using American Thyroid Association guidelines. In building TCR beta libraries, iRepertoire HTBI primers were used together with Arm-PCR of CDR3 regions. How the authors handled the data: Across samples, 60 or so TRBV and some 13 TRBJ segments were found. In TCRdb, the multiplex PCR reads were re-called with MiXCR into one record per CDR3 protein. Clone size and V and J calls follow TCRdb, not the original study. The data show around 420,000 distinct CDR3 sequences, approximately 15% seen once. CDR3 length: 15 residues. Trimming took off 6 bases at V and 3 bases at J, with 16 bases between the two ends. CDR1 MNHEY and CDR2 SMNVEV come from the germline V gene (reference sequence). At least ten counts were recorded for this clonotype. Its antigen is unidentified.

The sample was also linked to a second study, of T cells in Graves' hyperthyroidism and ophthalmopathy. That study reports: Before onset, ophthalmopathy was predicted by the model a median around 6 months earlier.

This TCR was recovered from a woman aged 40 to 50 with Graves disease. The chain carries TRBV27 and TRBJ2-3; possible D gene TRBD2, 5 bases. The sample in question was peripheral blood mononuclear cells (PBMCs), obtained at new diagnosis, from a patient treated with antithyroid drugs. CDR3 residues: CASSDGLSGTDTQYF. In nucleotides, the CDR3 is TGTGCCAGCAGCGACGGACTCAGCGGTACAGATACGCAGTATTTT.